This T cell receptor (beta chain) stems from a study of somatic mutations in cytotoxic T cells in rheumatoid arthritis. Study details: Patient blood (around 30 ml EDTA) was taken immediately after diagnosis and before treatment. Study-wide points: Clonality of CD8+ cells rose with age in rheumatoid arthritis patients but not healthy controls. The identity of the antigens targeted by the expanded CD8+ clones remained unknown.

Each population, CD4+ and CD8+ cells, was isolated by positive magnetic bead selection and checked for purity by flow cytometry. This CDR3 is built from 15 residues. Deletions cut 5 bases from V and 4 bases from J, with 14 bases between. Germline V CDR1 and CDR2: MNHEY, SMNVEV (reference sequence). Notes on this clone: Its antigen remains unidentified.

Sequenced by immunoSEQ multiplex PCR; TCRdb stores in-frame clones only, minus some. The repertoire holds some 5,600 clones, roughly 80% seen once, with roughly 5% in the top ten. The V and J genes are TRBV27 and TRBJ2-2, with D tentatively TRBD1 or TRBD2 (5 bases each). The sequence was collected from an adult with rheumatoid arthritis. What was sequenced was CD8+ T cells sorted from blood. CDR3 bases: TGTGCCAGCAGTATATATCTTGGGGGCACCGGGGAGCTGTTTTTT. It specifies CASSIYLGGTGELFF.